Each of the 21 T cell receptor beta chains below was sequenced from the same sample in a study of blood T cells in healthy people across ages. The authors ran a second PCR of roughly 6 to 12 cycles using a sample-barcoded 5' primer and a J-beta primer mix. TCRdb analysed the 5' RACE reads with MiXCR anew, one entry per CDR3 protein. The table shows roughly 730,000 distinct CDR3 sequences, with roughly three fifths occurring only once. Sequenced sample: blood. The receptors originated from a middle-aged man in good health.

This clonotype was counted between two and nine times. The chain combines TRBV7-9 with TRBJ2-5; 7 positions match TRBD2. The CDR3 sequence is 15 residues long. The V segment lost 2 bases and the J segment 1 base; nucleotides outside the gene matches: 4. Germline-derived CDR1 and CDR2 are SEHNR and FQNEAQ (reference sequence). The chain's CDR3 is CASSLTASGQETQYF. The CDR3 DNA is TGTGCCAGCAGCTTAACGGCTAGCGGCCAAGAGACCCAGTACTTC.

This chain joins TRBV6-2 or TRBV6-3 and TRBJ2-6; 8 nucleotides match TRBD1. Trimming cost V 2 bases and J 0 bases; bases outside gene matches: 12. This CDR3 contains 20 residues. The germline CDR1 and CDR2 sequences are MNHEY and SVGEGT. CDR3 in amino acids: CASSYPNRDRRRSGANVLTF. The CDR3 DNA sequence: TGTGCCAGCAGTTACCCTAACCGGGACAGGAGACGCTCTGGGGCCAACGTCCTGACTTTC.

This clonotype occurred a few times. The CDR3 spells CSVVMWASGNTYNEQFF. The CDR3 DNA is TGCAGCGTTGTAATGTGGGCTAGCGGGAATACCTACAATGAGCAGTTCTTC. The chain recombines TRBV29-1 with TRBJ2-1; 9 bases are shared with TRBD2. In germline, CDR1 is SQVTM, CDR2 ANQGSEA. The junction had 12 bases not matched to a gene; V was cut back by 4 bases and J by 2 bases. This CDR3 is 17 amino acids long.

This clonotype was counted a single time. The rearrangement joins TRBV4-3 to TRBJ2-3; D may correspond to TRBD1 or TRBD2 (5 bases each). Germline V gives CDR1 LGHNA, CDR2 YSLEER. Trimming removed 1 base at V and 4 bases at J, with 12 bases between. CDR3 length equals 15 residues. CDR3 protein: CASSQGGSAADTQYF. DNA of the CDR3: TGCGCCAGCAGCCAAGGGGGGAGTGCCGCAGATACGCAGTATTTT.

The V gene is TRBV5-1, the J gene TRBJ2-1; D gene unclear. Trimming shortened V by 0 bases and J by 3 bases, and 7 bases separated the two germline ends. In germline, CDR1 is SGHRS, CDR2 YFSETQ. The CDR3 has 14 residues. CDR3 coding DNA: TGCGCCAGCAGCTTGGTTGTGGGCTACAATGAGCAGTTCTTC. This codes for CASSLVVGYNEQFF.

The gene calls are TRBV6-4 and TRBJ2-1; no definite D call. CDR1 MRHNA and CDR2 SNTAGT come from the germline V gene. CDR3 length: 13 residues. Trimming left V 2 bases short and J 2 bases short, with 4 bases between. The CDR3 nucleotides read TGTGCCAGCAGTGACGGAACCTACAATGAGCAGTTCTTC. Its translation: CASSDGTYNEQFF.

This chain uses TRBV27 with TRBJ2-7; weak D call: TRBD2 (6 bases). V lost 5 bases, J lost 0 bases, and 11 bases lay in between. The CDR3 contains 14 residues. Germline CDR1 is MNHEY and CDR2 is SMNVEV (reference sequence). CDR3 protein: CASSVGLTSYEQYF. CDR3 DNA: TGTGCCAGCAGTGTCGGACTAACCTCCTACGAGCAGTACTTC.

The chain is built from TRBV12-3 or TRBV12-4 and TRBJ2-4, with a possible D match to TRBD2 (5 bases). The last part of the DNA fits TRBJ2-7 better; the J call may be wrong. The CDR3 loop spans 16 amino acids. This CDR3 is CASSLAADRRVGEQYF. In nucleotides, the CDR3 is TGTGCCAGCAGTTTAGCGGCAGACCGGCGGGTTGGCGAGCAGTACTTC.

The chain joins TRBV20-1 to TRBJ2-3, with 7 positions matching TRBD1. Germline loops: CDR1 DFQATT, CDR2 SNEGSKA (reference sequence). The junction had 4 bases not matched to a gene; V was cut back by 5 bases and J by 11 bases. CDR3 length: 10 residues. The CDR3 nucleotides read TGCAGTGCTGGGGACAGTTTGCAGTATTTT. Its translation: CSAGDSLQYF.

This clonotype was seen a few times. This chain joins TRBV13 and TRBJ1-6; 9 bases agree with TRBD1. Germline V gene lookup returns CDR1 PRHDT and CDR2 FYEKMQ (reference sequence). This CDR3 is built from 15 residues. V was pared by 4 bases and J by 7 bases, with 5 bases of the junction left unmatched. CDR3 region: CASSCRDRVNSPLHF. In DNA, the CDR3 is TGTGCCAGCAGCTGCAGGGACAGGGTAAATTCACCCCTCCACTTT.

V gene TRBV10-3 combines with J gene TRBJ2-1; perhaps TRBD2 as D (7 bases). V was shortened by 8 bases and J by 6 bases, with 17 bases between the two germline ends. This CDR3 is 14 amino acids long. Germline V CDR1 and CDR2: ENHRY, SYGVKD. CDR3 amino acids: CAIAGAGSVNEQFF. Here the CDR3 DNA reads TGTGCCATCGCGGGGGCAGGGTCGGTCAATGAGCAGTTCTTC.

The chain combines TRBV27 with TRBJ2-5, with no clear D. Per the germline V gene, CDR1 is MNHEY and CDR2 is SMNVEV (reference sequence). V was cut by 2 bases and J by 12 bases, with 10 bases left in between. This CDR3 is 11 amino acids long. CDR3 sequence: CASSLGSRKYF. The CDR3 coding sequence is TGTGCCAGCAGTTTAGGCTCCCGGAAGTACTTC.

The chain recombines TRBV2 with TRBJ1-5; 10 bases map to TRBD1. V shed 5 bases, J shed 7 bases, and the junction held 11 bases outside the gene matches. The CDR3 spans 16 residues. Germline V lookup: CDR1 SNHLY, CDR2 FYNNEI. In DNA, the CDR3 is TGTGCCAGCAGTACCGCGGCCGGACAGGGGGACCAGCCCCAGCATTTT. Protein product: CASSTAAGQGDQPQHF.

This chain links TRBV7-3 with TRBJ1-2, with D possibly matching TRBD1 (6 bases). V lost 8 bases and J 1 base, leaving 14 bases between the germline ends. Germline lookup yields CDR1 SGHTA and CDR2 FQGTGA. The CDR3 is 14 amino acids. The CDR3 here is CASRNPDSNYGYTF. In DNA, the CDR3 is TGTGCCAGCCGCAACCCGGACAGTAACTATGGCTACACCTTC.

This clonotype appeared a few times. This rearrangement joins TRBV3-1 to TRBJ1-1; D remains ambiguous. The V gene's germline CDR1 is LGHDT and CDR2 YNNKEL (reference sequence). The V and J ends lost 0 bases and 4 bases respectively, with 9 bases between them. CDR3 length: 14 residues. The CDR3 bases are TGTGCCAGCAGCCAAGAGGGGAGGTCCACTGAAGCTTTCTTT. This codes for CASSQEGRSTEAFF.

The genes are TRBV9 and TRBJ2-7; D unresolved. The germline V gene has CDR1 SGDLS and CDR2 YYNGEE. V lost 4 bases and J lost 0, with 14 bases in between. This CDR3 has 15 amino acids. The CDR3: CASSPMEQSSYEQYF. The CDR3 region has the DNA TGTGCCAGCAGCCCAATGGAACAGAGCTCCTACGAGCAGTACTTC.

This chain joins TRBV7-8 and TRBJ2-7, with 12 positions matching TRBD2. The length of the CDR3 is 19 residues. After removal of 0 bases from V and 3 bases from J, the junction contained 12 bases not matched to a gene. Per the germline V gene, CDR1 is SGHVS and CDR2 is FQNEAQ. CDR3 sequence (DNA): TGTGCCAGCAGCTTAGCCCCTCTATCGACTAGCGGGGGAAACTACGAGCAGTACTTC. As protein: CASSLAPLSTSGGNYEQYF.

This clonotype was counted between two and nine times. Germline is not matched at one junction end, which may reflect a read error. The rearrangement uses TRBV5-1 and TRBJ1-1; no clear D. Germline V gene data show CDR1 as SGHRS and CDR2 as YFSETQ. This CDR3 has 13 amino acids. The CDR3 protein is CASSLGLNTEAFF. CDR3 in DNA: TGTGCCAGCAGCTTAGGCCTGAACACTGAAGCTTTCTTT.

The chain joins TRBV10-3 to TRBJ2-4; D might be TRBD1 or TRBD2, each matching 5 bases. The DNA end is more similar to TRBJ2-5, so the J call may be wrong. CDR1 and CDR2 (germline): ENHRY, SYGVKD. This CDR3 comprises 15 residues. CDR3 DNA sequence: TGTGCCATCAGTGGAGTTCGGGGCGTTGAAGAGACCCAGTACTTC. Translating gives CAISGVRGVEETQYF.

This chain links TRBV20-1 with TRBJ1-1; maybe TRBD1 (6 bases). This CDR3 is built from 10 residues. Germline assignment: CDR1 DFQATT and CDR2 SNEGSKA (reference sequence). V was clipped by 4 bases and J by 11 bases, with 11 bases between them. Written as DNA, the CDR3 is TGCAGTGCTATTACAGGGTTGGCTTTCTTT. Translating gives CSAITGLAFF.

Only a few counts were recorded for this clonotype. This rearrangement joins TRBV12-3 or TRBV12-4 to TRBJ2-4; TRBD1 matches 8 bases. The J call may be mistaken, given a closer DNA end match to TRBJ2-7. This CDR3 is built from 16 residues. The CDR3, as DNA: TGTGCCAGCAGGCCCGACGGACAGGGATCACTCCGCGAGCAGTACTTC. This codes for CASRPDGQGSLREQYF.